This TCR beta chain was identified during a study of CD8 T cells in Susac syndrome. CDR1 is SGHAT and CDR2 is FQNNGV in the germline V gene. The length of the CDR3 is 12 residues. The ends were cut back, 3 bases at V and 4 bases at J, with 7 bases in the middle. When the RNA was reverse transcribed, random hexamers were used with an input of roughly 0.45 to 1 ug. TCRdb passed the immunoSEQ multiplex PCR reads through MiXCR, listing each CDR3 protein once. The sample includes around 130,000 distinct CDR3 sequences, over 75% seen only once; the top ten take more than 0.5%. The receptor's source is a human donor with multiple sclerosis. This sequence joins TRBV11-2 and TRBJ2-7; the D is unclear. The sample was CD8+ T cells from PBMCs. CDR3 sequence: CASSFILYEQYF. The CDR3 coding sequence is TGTGCCAGCAGCTTTATCCTATACGAGCAGTACTTC.